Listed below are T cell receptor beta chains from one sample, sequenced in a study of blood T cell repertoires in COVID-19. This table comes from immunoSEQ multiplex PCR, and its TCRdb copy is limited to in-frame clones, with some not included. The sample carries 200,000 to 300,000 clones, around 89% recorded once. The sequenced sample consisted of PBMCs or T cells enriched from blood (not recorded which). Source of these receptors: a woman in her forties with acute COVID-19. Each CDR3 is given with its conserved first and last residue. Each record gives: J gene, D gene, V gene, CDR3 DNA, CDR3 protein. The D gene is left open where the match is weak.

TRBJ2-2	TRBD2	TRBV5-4	TGTGCCAGCAGCTTACTAATGGGCAGCGGGAGCGGGGAGCTGTTTTTT	CASSLLMGSGSGELFF
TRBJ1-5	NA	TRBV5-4	TGTGCCAGCAGCCGTGAGGGCAATCAGCCCCAGCATTTT	CASSREGNQPQHF
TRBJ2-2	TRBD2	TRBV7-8	TGTGCCAGCAGGGCGGGGGGCGGCGGGGAGCTGTTTTTT	CASRAGGGGELFF
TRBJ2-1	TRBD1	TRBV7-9	TGTGCCAGCAGCCCAGGACAGGGCTACAATGAGCAGTTCTTC	CASSPGQGYNEQFF
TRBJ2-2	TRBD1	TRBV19	TGTGCCAGTAGCCCGGGGACAGGGGGCACCGGGGAGCTGTTTTTT	CASSPGTGGTGELFF
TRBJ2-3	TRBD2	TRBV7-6	TGTGCCAGCAGCTTAGGGACTGGCGGGGGGATGGATACGCAGTATTTT	CASSLGTGGGMDTQYF
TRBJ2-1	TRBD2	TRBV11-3	TGTGCCAGCAGCTTAGTGGCGGGAGTGGTTCCTGGGGATGAGCAGTTCTTC	CASSLVAGVVPGDEQFF
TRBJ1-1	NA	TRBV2	TGTGCCAGCAGTCGGACAGCCCTGAGCACTGAAGCTTTCTTT	CASSRTALSTEAFF
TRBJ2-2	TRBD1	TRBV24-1	TGTGCCACCAGTGATTCCGGGACAGGGGTTACCGGGGAGCTGTTTTTT	CATSDSGTGVTGELFF
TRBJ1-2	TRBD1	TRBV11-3	TGTGCCAGCAGCTCAGAAGCCGGGACAGGGTGTGGAGGGGACTATGGCTACACCTTC	CASSSEAGTGCGGDYGYTF
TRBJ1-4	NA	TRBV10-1	TGCGCCAGCAGTTCAGGACAGTCTAATGAAAAACTGTTTTTT	CASSSGQSNEKLFF
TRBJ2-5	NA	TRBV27	TGTGCCAGCAGTTTTCTCAGGGCAGGAAACCAAGAGACCCAGTACTTC	CASSFLRAGNQETQYF
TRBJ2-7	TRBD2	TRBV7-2	TGTGCCAGCAGCTTAGACGGGGGGGCTGGAGAGCAGTACTTC	CASSLDGGAGEQYF
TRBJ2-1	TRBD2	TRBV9	TGTGCCAGCAGCGTAGTAGCGGGAGAGTACAATGAGCAGTTCTTC	CASSVVAGEYNEQFF
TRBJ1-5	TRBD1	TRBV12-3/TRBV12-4	TGTGCCAGCACCCTAGGGGGCCAGCCCCAGCATTTT	CASTLGGQPQHF
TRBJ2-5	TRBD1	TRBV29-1	TGCAGCGCCTCCGGGACAGGGCAAGAGACCCAGTACTTC	CSASGTGQETQYF
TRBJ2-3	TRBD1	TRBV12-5	TGTGCTAGTGCCCCCGGGACAGGGATGGATACGCAGTATTTT	CASAPGTGMDTQYF
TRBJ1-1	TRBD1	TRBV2	TGTGCCAGCAGTTTAATCGGACAGGGGAACACTGAAGCTTTCTTT	CASSLIGQGNTEAFF
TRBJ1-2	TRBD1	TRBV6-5	TGTGCCAGCAGTTACTCGGACAGGGTAATCCATGGCTACACCTTC	CASSYSDRVIHGYTF
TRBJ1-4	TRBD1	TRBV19	TGTGCCAGTAGCGACAGGGGGTTTGAAAAACTGTTTTTT	CASSDRGFEKLFF
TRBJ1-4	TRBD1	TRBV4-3	TGCGCCAGCAGCCGGGGGACAGCCGAAACTAATGAAAAACTGTTTTTT	CASSRGTAETNEKLFF
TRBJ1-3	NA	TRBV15	TGTGCCACCAGCAGATCCGTCAATGGGCTAGGAAACACCATATATTTT	CATSRSVNGLGNTIYF
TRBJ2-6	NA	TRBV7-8	TGTGCCAGCAGCTTAATTCGGGGATTAAACTCTGGGGCCAACGTCCTGACTTTC	CASSLIRGLNSGANVLTF
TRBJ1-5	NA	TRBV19	TGTGCCAGTAGCCAGACGGGGGGAGATTATCAGCCCCAGCATTTT	CASSQTGGDYQPQHF
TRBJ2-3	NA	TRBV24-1	TGTGCCACCGGAGAAGATACGCAGTATTTT	CATGEDTQYF
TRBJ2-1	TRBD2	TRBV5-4	TGTGCCAGCAGCTTGGCCAAGCTAGCGGGAACCAATGAGCAGTTCTTC	CASSLAKLAGTNEQFF